This TCR beta chain is drawn from a study of blood T cell repertoires in COVID-19 (TCRdb year 2020). Broadly, across the study: Samples from collaborators originated in the United States, Italy and Spain and spanned both the acute and convalescent phases of COVID-19. The prospective study material was composed of cDNA or gDNA derived from T cells, B-cell-depleted T cells, or PBMCs. Subjects who had been exposed to COVID-19, were actively infected with it, or had recovered from it provided the deeply sampled blood TCRbeta repertoires that made up the dataset. The repertoires were released in a freely available public database intended as a resource for research on the immune response to SARS-CoV-2. Samples came from the ongoing ImmuneRACE study (first 160 participants) plus 1,254 subjects from 6 global collaborators. Nearly every sample came with metadata listing a de-identified subject ID, COVID-19 status, age in years and sex. Where available, HLA class I and class II types were taken from metadata supplied by the sample provider and were not determined by assay-based typing. Results and caveats for the whole study, not just this receptor: The amount of clinical and demographic metadata varied by source and participant and was provided uncurated.

Inclusive of the bounding cysteine and phenylalanine, the CDR3 is 14 residues long. The read is trimmed to its CDR3 DNA, 42 bases read in frame from base 1. Clipping removes 4 bases from V and 5 bases from J, with 6 as the unmatched junction base count. Via the germline V gene, CDR1 is KGHSH and CDR2 LQKENI. TCRbeta CDR3 regions were amplified from genomic DNA using the immunoSEQ Assay, a bias-controlled multiplex PCR. The authors' analysis ran thus. Nucleated cell counts per sample were estimated from amplification of reference gene primers within the assay. To quantify the absolute abundance of each unique TCRbeta CDR3 rearrangement, sequence reads were collapsed and filtered. For each sample, productive Simpson clonality was calculated as the square root of Simpson's diversity index over productive rearrangements. TCRdb mirrors the immuneACCESS table, restricted to in-frame sequences. Some clones are absent from its copies; in checked studies, under half trace to an unresolved V gene, and the reason for the others is unknown. V and J calls and clone size are those listed in that table; D and trimming were worked out from the DNA. This sample holds just under 65,000 clones; 83% were observed only once. 6% to 6.5% of the sample goes to the ten largest clones.

Concerning this clone itself: The antigen this receptor binds is unknown. Base qualities are not provided; no much larger clone lies one nucleotide away.

Collaborating institutions collected whole blood in K2EDTA tubes following their own protocols. For TCRbeta analysis, collaborator samples were shipped as frozen whole blood, as isolated PBMCs, or as DNA extracted from either sample type. The sequence joins TRBV18 to TRBJ1-1; 8 bases in between match TRBD1. This receptor was identified in a human donor in a cohort sampled during active COVID-19. The sample consisted of peripheral blood. The CDR3 region reads CASSLQGARTEAFF. The DNA is as follows: TGTGCCAGCTCACTTCAGGGGGCCCGTACTGAAGCTTTCTTT.